This TCR beta chain emerged from a study of T-cell reconstitution after alpha-beta-depleted transplantation in children. CDR1 is SGHVS and CDR2 is FQNEAQ in the germline V gene. The germline V and J ends were trimmed by 7 bases and 3 bases, with 18 bases remaining between them. The CDR3 runs to 16 residues. This clonotype turned up a few times. Molecular barcoding with unique molecular identifiers was used for the TCRbeta library. TCRdb re-called the PCR reads with MiXCR, one entry per CDR3 protein. The sample lists over 300,000 distinct CDR3 sequences, 10% occurring once. The receptor's source is a human donor who donated a stem cell graft to a child with acute lymphoblastic leukemia. The gene calls are TRBV7-8 and TRBJ2-2; D possibly corresponds to TRBD2 (5 bases). The starting material was PBMCs from the stem cell graft donor, obtained from the stem cell graft. This CDR3 reads CASTRFGGSDTGELFF. In nucleotides, the CDR3 is TGTGCCAGCACCCGCTTCGGTGGGAGTGACACCGGGGAGCTGTTTTTT. The full variable domain, its missing parts supplied by reference TRBV7-8 and TRBJ2-2, is GAGVSQSPRYKVAKRGQDVALRCDPISGHVSLFWYQQALGQGPEFLTYFQNEAQLDKSGLPSDRFFAERPEGSVSTLKIQRTQQEDSAVYLCASTRFGGSDTGELFFGEGSRLTVL.